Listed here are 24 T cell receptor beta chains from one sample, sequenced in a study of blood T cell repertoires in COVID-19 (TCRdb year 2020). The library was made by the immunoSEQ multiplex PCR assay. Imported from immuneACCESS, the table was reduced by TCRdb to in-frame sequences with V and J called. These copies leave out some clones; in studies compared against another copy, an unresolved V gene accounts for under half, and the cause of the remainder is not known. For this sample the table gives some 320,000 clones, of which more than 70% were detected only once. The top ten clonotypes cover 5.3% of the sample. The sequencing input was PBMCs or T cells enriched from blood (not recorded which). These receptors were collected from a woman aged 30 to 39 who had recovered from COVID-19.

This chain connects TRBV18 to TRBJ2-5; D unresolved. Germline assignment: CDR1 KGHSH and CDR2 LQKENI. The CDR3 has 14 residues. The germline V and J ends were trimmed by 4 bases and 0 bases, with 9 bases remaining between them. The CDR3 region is CASSRSADQETQYF. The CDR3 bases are TGTGCCAGCTCACGGTCGGCGGACCAAGAGACCCAGTACTTC.

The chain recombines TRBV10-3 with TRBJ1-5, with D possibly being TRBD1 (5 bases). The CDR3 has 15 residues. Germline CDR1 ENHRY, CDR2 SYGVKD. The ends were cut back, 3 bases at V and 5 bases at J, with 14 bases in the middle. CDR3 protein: CAISERQGADQPQHF. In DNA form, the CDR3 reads TGTGCCATCAGTGAAAGGCAGGGTGCAGATCAGCCCCAGCATTTT.

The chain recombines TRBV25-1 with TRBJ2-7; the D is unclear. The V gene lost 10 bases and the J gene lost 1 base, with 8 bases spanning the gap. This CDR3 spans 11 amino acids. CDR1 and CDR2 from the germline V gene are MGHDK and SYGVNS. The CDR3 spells CATDTSYEQYF. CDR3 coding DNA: TGTGCCACCGACACATCCTACGAGCAGTACTTC.

The CDR3 sequence: CASSRVSGGAVSYNEQFF. DNA for the CDR3: TGTGCCAGCAGCCGAGTGAGCGGGGGGGCCGTATCCTACAATGAGCAGTTCTTC. The rearrangement joins TRBV7-9 to TRBJ2-1, with 10 bases fitting TRBD2. The V segment lost 5 bases and the J segment 1 base; nucleotides outside the gene matches: 11. This CDR3 is built from 18 residues. From germline, CDR1 is SEHNR and CDR2 FQNEAQ (reference sequence).

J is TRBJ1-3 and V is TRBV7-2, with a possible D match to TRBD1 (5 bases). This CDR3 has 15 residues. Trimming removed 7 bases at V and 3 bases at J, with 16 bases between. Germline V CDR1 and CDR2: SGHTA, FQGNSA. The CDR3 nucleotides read TGTGCCAGCACCCGGGCAGGGCTTGGTGGAAACACCATATATTTT. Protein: CASTRAGLGGNTIYF.

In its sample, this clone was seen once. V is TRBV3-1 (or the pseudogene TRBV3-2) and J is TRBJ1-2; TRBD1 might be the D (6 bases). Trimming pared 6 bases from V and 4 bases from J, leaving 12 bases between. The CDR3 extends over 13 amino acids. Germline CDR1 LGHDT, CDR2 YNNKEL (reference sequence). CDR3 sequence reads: CASSVQGRYGYTF. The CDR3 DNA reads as TGTGCCAGCAGTGTACAGGGCCGCTATGGCTACACCTTC.

Written as DNA, the CDR3 is TGTGCCAGCACCCCAGCTTTGACAGAAACTGAAGCTTTCTTT. It yields the protein CASTPALTETEAFF. This chain joins TRBV2 and TRBJ1-1, with TRBD1 as a possible D gene (5 bases). This CDR3 is built from 14 residues. Germline lookup yields CDR1 SNHLY and CDR2 FYNNEI. The V end lost 7 bases, the J end lost 5 bases, and 17 bases lay between the germline ends.

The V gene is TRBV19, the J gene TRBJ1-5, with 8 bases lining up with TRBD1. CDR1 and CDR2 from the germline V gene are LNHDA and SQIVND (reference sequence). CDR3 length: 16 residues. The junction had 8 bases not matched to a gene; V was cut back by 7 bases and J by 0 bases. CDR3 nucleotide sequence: TGTGCCAGTAATCCAGGGGGCGCTTCTAGCAATCAGCCCCAGCATTTT. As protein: CASNPGGASSNQPQHF.

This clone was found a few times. CDR3 sequence: CASSQAASSGNTIYF. The DNA for the CDR3 is TGTGCCAGCAGCCAAGCTGCCAGCTCTGGAAACACCATATATTTT. This chain links TRBV3-1 (or the pseudogene TRBV3-2) with TRBJ1-3; D is unclear. Germline V gives CDR1 LGHDT, CDR2 YNNKEL (reference sequence). The V and J ends lost 1 base and 0 bases respectively, with 7 bases between them. This CDR3 has 15 amino acids.

The CDR3 nucleotides are TGTGCCACCAGTGACCCGGGACACAAAGAAGCTTTCTTT. This encodes CATSDPGHKEAFF. This chain uses TRBV24-1 with TRBJ1-1; D might be TRBD1 (6 bases). Germline lookup yields CDR1 KGHDR and CDR2 SFDVKD. This CDR3 comprises 13 residues. V was trimmed by 4 bases and J by 8 bases, leaving 13 bases between them.

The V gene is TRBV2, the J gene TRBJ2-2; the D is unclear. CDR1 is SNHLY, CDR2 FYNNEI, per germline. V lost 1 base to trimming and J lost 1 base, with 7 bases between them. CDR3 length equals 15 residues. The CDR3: CASSEVGRNTGELFF. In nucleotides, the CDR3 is TGTGCCAGCAGTGAAGTGGGCAGGAACACCGGGGAGCTGTTTTTT.

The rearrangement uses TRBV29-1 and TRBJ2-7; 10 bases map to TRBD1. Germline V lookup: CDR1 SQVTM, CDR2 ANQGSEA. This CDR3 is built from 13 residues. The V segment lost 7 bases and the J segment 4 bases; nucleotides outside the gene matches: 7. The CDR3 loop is CSAIRDRGYEQYF. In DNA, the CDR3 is TGCAGCGCGATCCGGGACAGGGGATACGAGCAGTACTTC.

The CDR3 bases are TGTGCCACTCAGGACAGGGCCCAAGAGACCCAGTACTTC. It specifies CATQDRAQETQYF. The chain employs TRBV10-3 and TRBJ2-5, with TRBD1 identical over 8 bases. Germline trimming cut 10 bases from V and 1 base from J; bases unmatched to any gene: 5. Germline CDR1 is ENHRY and CDR2 is SYGVKD. The CDR3 runs to 13 residues.

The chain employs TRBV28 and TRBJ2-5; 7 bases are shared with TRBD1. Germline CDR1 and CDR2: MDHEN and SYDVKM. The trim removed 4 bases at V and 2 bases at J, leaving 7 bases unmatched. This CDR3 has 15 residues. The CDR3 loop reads CASSSGTELQETQYF. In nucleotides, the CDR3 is TGTGCCAGCAGTTCGGGGACAGAGCTTCAAGAGACCCAGTACTTC.

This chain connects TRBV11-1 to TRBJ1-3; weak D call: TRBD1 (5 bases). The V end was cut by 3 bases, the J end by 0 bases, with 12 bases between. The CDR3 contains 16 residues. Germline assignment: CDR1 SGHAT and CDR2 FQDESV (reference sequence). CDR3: CASSFARVTSGNTIYF. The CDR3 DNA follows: TGTGCCAGCAGCTTCGCCAGGGTTACCTCTGGAAACACCATATATTTT.

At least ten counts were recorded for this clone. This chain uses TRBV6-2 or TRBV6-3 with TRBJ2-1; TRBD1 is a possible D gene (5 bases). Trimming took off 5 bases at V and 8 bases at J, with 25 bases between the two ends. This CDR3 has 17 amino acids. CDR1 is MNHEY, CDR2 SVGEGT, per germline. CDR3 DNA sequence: TGTGCCAGCAGTCCGTTAACGGGCCTACTCAGGGCCCATGAGCAGTTCTTC. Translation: CASSPLTGLLRAHEQFF.

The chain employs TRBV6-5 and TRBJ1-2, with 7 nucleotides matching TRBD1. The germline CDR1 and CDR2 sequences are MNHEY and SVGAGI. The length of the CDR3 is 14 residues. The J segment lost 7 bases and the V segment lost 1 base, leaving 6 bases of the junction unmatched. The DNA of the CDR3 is TGTGCCAGCAGTTACTTTACAGGGGTCCGTGGCTACACCTTC. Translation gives CASSYFTGVRGYTF.

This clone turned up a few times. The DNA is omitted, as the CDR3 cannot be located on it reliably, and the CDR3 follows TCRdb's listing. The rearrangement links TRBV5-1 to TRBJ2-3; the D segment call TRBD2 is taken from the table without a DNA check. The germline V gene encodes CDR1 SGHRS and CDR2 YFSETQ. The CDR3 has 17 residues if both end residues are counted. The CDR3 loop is CASSLTFGGAGTDTQYF.

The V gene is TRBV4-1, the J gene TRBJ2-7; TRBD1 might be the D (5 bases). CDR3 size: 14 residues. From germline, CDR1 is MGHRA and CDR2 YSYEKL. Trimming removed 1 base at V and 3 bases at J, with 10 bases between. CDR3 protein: CASSQGAGFYEQYF. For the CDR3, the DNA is TGCGCCAGCAGCCAAGGGGCAGGGTTCTACGAGCAGTACTTC.

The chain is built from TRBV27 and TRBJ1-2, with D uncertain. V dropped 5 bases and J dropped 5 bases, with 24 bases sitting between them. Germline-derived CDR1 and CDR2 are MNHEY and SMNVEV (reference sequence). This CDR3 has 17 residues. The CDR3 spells CASSPLFIRGSPYGYTF. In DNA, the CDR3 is TGTGCCAGCAGTCCCCTGTTCATCCGGGGATCTCCTTATGGCTACACCTTC.

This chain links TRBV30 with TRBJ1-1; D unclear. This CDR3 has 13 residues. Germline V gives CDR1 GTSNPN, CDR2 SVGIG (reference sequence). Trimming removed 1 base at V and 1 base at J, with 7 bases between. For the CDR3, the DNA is TGTGCCTGGAGTGAGCAAGAGAACACTGAAGCTTTCTTT. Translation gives CAWSEQENTEAFF.

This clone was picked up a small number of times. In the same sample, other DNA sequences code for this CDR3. The CDR3 DNA sequence: TGTGCCAGCAGTTACTCGGGGACAGGCAATCAGCCCCAGCATTTT. Residues: CASSYSGTGNQPQHF. The chain combines TRBV6-5 with TRBJ1-5; TRBD1 matches 7 bases. J lost 2 bases, V lost 0 bases, and 1 base had no gene match. Per the germline V gene, CDR1 is MNHEY and CDR2 is SVGAGI. The CDR3 consists of 15 residues.

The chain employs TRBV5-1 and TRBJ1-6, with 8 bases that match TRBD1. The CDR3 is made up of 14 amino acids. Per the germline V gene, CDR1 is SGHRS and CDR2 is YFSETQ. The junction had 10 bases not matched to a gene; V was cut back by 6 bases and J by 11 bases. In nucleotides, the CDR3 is TGCGCCAGCAAACCCCAGGGGGCAGTGGCACCCCTCCACTTT. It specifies CASKPQGAVAPLHF. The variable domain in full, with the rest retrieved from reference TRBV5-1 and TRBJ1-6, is KAGVTQTPRYLIKTRGQQVTLSCSPISGHRSVSWYQQTPGQGLQFLFEYFSETQRNKGNFPGRFSGRQFSNSRSEMNVSTLELGDSALYLCASKPQGAVAPLHFGNGTRLTVT.

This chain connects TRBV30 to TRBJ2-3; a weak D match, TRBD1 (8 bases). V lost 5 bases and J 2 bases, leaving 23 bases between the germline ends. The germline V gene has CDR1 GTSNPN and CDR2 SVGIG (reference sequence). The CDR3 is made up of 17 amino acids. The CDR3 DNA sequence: TGTGCCTGGCGGACAGGGCGGGGGACGGCGGCCACAGATACGCAGTATTTT. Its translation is CAWRTGRGTAATDTQYF.